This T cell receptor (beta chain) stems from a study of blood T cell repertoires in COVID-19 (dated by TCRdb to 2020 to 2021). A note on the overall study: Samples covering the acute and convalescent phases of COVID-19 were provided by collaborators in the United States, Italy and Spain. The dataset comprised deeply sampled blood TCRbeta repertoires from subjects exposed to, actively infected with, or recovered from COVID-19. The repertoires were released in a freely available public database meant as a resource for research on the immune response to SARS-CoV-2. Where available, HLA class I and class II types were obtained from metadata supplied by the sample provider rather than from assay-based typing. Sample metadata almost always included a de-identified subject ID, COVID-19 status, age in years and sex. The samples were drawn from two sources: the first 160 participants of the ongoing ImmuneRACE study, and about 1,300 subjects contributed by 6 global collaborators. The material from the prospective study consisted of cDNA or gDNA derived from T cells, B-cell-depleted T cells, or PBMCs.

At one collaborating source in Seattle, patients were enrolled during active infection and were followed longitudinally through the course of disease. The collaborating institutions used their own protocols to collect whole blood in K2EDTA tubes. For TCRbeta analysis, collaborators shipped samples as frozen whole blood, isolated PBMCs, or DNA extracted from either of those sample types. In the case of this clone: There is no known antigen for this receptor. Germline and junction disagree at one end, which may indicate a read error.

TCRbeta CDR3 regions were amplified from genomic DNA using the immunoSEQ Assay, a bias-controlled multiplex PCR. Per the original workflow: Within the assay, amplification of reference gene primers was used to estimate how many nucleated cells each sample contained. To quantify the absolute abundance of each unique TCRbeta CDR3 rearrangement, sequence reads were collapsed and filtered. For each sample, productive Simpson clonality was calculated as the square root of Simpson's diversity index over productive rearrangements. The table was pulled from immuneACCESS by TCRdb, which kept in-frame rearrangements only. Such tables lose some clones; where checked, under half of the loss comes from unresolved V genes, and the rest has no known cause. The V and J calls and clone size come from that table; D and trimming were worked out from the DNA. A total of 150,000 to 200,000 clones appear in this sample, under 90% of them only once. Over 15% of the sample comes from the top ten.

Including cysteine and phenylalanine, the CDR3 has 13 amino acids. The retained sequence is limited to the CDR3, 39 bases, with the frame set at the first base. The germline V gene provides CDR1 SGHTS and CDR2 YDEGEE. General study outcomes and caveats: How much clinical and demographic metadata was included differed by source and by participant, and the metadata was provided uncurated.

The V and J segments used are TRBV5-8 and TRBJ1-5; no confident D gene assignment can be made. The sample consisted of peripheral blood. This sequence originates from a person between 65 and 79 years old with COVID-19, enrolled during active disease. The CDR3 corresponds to CASSLDSDQPQHF. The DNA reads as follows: TGTGCCAGCAGCTTGGATAGCGATCAGCCCCAGCATTTT.